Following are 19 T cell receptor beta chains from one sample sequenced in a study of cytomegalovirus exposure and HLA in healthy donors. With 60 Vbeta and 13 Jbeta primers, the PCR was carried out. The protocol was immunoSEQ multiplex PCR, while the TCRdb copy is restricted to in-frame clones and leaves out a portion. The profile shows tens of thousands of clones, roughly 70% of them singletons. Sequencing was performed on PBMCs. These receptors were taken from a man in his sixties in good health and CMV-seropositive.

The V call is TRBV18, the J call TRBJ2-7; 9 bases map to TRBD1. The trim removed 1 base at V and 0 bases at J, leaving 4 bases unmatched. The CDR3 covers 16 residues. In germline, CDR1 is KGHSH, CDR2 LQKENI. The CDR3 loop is CASSPRDRVGSYEQYF. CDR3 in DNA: TGTGCCAGCTCACCACGGGACAGGGTGGGCTCCTACGAGCAGTACTTC. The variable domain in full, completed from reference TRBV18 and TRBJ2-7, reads NAGVMQNPRHLVRRRGQEARLRCSPMKGHSHVYWYRQLPEEGLKFMVYLQKENIIDESGMPKERFSAEFPKEGPSILRIQQVVRGDSAAYFCASSPRDRVGSYEQYFGPGTRLTVT.

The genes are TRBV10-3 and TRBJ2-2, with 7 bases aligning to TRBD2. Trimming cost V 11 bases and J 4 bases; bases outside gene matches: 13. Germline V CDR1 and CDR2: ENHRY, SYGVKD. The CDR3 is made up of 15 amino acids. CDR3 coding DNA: TGTGCCTCTCAATGGGGGGGGAGCCGCACCGGGGAGCTGTTTTTT. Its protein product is CASQWGGSRTGELFF.

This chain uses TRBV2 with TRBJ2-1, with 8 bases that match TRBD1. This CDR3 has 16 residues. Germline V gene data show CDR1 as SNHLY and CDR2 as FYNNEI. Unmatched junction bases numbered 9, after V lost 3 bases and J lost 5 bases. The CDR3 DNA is TGTGCCAGCAGTGATATGTGGACAGGGCTCAACAATGAGCAGTTCTTC. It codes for CASSDMWTGLNNEQFF.

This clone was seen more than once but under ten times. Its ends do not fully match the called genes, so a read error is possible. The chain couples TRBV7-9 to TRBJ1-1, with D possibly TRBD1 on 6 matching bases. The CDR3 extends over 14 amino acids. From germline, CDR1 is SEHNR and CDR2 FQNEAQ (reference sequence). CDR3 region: CSSSLGGRGTEAFF. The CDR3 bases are TGTTCCAGCAGCTTAGGAGGCAGGGGCACTGAAGCTTTCTTT.

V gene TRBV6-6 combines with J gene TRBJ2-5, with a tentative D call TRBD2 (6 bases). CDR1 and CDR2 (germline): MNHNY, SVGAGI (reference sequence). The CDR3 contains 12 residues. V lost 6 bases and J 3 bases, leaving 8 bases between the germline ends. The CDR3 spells CASSWEEETQYF. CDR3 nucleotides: TGTGCCAGCAGCTGGGAGGAAGAGACCCAGTACTTC.

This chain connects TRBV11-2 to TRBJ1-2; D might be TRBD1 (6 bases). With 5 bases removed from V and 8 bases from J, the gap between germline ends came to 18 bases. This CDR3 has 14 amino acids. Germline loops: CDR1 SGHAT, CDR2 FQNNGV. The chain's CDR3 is CASSAPGGGAGYTF. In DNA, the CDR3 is TGTGCCAGCAGCGCCCCTGGGGGGGGCGCCGGCTACACCTTC.

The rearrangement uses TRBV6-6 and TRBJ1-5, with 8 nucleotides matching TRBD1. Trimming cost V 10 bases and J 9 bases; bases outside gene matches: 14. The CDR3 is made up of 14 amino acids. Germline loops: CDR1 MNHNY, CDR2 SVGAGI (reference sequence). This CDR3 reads CATHPTGGTPPQHF. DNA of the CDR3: TGTGCCACTCACCCCACAGGGGGTACTCCGCCCCAGCATTTT.

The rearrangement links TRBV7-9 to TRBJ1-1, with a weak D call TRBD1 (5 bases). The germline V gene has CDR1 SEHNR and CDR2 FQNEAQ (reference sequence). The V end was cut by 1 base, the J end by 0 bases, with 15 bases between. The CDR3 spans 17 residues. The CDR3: CASSLGVGGGMNTEAFF. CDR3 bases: TGTGCCAGCAGCTTAGGAGTTGGGGGGGGAATGAACACTGAAGCTTTCTTT.

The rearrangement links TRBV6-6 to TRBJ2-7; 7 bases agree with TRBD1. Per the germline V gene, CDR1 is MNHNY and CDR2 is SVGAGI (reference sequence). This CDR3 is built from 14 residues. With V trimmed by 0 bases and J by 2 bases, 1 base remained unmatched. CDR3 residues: CASSYSTGAYEQYF. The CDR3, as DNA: TGTGCCAGCAGTTACTCAACAGGGGCCTACGAGCAGTACTTC.

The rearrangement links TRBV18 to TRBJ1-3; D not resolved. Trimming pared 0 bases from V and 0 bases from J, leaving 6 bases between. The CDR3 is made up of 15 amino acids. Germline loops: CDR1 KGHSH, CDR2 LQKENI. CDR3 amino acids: CASSPPSFSGNTIYF. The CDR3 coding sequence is TGTGCCAGCTCACCACCGAGCTTCTCTGGAAACACCATATATTTT.

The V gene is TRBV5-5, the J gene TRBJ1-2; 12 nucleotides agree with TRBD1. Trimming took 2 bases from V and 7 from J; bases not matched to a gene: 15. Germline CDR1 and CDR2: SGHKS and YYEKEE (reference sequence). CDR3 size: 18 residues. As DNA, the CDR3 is TGTGCCAGCAGCTTCCCCGGGACAGGGGGCGCGGGGGTCTTTGGCTACACCTTC. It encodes CASSFPGTGGAGVFGYTF. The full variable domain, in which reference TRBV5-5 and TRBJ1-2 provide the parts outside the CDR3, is DAGVTQSPTHLIKTRGQQVTLRCSPISGHKSVSWYQQVLGQGPQFIFQYYEKEERGRGNFPDRFSARQFPNYSSELNVNALLLGDSALYLCASSFPGTGGAGVFGYTFGSGTRLTVV.

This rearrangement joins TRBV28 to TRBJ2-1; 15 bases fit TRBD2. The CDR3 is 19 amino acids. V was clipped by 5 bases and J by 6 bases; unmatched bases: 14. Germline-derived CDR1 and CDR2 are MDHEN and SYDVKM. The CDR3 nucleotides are TGTGCCAGCAGTACTCGGACTAGCGGGAGGGCCATTCGCTTCAATGAGCAGTTCTTC. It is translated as CASSTRTSGRAIRFNEQFF.

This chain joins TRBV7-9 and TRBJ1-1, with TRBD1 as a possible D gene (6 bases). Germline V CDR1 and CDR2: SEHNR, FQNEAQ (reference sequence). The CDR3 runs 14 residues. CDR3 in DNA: TGTGCAATCGTTGGGGGCGCAATGAACACTGAAGCTTTCTTT. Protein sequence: CAIVGGAMNTEAFF.

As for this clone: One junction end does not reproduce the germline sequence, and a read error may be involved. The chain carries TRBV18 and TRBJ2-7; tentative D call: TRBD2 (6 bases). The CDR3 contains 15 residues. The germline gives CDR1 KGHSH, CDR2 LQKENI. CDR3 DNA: TGTGCCAGTTCACCCCCCAGCGGGCGGCCCTACGAGCAGTACTTC. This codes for CASSPPSGRPYEQYF.

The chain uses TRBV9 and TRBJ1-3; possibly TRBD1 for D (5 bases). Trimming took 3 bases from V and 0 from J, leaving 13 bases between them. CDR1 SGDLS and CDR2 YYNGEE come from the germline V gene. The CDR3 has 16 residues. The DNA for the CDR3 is TGTGCCAGCAGCGCCAAGGGGTACCGCTCTGGAAACACCATATATTTT. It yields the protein CASSAKGYRSGNTIYF.

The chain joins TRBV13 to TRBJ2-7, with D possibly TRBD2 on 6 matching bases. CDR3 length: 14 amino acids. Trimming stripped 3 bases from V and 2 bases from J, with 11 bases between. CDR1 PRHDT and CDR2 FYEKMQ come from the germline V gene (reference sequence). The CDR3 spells CASSLGGIPYEQYF. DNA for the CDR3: TGTGCCAGCAGCTTGGGGGGTATTCCCTACGAGCAGTACTTC. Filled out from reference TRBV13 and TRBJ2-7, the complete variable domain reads AAGVIQSPRHLIKEKRETATLKCYPIPRHDTVYWYQQGPGQDPQFLISFYEKMQSDKGSIPDRFSAQQFSDYHSELNMSSLELGDSALYFCASSLGGIPYEQYFGPGTRLTVT.

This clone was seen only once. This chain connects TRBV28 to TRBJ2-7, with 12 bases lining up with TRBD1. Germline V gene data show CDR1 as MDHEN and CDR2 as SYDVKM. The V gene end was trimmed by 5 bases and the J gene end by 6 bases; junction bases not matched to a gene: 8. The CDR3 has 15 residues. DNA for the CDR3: TGTGCCAGCAGTCTGGGACAGGGGGCGCGTCCCGAGCAGTACTTC. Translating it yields CASSLGQGARPEQYF. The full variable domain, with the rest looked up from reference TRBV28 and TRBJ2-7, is DVKVTQSSRYLVKRTGEKVFLECVQDMDHENMFWYRQDPGLGLRLIYFSYDVKMKEKGDIPEGYSVSREKKERFSLILESASTNQTSMYLCASSLGQGARPEQYFGPGTRLTVT.

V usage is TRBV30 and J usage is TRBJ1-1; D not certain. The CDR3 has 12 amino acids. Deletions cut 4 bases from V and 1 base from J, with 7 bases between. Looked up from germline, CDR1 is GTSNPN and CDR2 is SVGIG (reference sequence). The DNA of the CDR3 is TGTGCCTGGACAGGAGGGAACACTGAAGCTTTCTTT. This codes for CAWTGGNTEAFF. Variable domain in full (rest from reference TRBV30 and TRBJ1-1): SQTIHQWPATLVQPVGSPLSLECTVEGTSNPNLYWYRQAAGRGLQLLFYSVGIGQISSEVPQNLSASRPQDRQFILSSKKLLLSDSGFYLCAWTGGNTEAFFGQGTRLTVV.

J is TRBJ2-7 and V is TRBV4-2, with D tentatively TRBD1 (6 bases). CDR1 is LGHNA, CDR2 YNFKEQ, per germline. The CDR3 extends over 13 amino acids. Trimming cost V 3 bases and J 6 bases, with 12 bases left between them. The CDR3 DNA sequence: TGTGCCAGCAGCCAGTTAACAGGGCGCGAGCAGTACTTC. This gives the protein CASSQLTGREQYF.